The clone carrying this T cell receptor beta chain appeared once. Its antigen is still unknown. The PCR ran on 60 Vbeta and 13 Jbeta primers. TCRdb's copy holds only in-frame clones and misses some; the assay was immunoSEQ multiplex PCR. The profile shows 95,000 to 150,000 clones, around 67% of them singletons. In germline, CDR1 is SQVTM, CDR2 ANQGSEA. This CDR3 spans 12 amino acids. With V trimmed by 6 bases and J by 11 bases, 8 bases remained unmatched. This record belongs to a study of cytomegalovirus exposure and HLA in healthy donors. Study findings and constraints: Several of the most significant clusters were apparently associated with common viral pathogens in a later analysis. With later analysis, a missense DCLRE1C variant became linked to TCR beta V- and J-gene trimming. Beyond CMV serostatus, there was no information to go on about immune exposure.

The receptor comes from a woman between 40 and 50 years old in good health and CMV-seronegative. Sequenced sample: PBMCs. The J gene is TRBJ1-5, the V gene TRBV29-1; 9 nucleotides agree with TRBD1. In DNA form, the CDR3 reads TGCAGCGTGGGGGGACAGGGAACGGCCCAGCATTTT. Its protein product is CSVGGQGTAQHF.